Detailed here is one T cell receptor (beta chain). Patients of the Seattle cohort, enrolled during active infection, were followed longitudinally. In the study's own analysis: Scientists estimated how many nucleated cells there were by amplifying reference gene primers. TCRdb's copy holds only in-frame clones and misses some; the assay was immunoSEQ multiplex PCR. The D gene and trimming were derived from the DNA, and the V and J assignments and clone size from that table. The table shows a few hundred thousand clones, with approximately 90% occurring only once. The data derive from a study of blood T cell repertoires in COVID-19. What was sequenced was peripheral blood. The clonotype comes from a woman aged 25-40 years with COVID-19, enrolled during active disease.

This chain's CDR3 is CASSVGRGGPRDTQYF. Written as DNA, the CDR3 is TGTGCCAGCAGCGTAGGTCGGGGAGGGCCCCGAGATACGCAGTATTTT. The chain recombines TRBV9 with TRBJ2-3; 7 nucleotides line up with TRBD2. CDR3 size: 16 residues. J was trimmed by 5 bases and V by 0 bases; bases with no gene match: 9. Germline values: CDR1 SGDLS, CDR2 YYNGEE.